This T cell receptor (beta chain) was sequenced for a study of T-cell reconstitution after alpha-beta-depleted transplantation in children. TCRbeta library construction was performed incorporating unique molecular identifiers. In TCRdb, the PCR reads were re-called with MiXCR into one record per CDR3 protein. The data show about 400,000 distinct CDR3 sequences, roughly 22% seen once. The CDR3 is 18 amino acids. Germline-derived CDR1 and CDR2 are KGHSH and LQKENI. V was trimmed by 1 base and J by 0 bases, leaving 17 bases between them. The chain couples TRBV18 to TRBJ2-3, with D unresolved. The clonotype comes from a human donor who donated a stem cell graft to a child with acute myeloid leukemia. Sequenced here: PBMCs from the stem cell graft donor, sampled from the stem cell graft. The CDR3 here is CASSPLVSVGASTDTQYF. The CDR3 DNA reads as TGTGCCAGCTCACCACTAGTGAGCGTCGGAGCTAGCACAGATACGCAGTATTTT.